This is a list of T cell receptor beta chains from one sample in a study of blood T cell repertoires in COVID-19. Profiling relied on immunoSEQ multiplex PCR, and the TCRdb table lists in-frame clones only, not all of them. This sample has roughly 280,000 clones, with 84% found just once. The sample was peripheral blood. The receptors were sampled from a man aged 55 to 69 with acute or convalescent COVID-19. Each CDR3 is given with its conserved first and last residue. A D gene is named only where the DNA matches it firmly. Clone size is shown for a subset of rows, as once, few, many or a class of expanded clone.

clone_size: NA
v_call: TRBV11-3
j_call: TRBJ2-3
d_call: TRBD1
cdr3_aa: CASSRGGGQFASTQYF
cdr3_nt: TGTGCCAGCAGCCGAGGTGGGGGACAGTTCGCGTCGACGCAGTATTTT

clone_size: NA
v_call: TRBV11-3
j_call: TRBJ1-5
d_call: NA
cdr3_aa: CASSLAAWTSQNQPQHF
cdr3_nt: TGTGCCAGCAGTCTTGCGGCATGGACATCCCAAAATCAGCCCCAGCATTTT

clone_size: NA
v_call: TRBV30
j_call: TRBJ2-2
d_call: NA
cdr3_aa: CAWSVLRGPGGELFF
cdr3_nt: TGTGCCTGGAGTGTTTTGCGGGGACCCGGCGGGGAGCTGTTTTTT

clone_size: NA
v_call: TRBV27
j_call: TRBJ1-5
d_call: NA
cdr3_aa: CASSLRGNNQPQHF
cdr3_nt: TGTGCCAGCAGTTTGAGAGGGAACAATCAGCCCCAGCATTTT

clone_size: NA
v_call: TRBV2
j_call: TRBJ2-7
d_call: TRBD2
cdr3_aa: CATLAGAFYEQYF
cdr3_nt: TGTGCCACCTTAGCGGGAGCTTTCTACGAGCAGTACTTC

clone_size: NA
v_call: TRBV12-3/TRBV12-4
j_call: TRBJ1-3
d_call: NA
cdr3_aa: CASSFDSSNTIYF
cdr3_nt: TGTGCCAGCAGTTTCGACAGCTCCAACACCATATATTTT

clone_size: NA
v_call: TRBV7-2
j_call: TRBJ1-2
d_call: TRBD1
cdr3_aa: CASSHGQGTNYGYTF
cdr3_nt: TGTGCCAGCAGCCACGGACAGGGGACTAACTATGGCTACACCTTC

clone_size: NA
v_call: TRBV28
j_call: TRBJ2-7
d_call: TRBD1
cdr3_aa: CASREGGLGTGRNEQYF
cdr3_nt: TGTGCCAGCAGAGAGGGGGGCCTTGGGACAGGGAGGAACGAGCAGTACTTC

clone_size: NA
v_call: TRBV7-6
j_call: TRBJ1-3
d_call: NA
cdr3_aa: CASSLGPPDRHSGNTIYF
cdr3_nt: TGTGCCAGCAGCTTAGGCCCCCCTGACAGACACTCTGGAAACACCATATATTTT

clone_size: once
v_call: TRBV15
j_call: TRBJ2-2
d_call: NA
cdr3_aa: CATSRDVQGPLDHTGELFF
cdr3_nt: TGTGCCACCAGCAGAGATGTACAGGGCCCACTAGATCACACCGGGGAGCTGTTTTTT

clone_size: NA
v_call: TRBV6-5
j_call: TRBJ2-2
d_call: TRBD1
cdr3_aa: CASSYSATGSPGELFF
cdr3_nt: TGTGCCAGCAGTTACTCGGCGACAGGGTCCCCAGGGGAGCTGTTTTTT

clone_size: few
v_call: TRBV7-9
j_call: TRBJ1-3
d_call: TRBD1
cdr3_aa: CASTQTGGLGNTIYF
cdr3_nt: TGTGCCAGCACCCAGACAGGGGGCCTTGGAAACACCATATATTTT

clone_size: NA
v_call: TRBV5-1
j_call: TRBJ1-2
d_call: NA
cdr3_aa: CASSTSQGGEAYGYTF
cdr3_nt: TGCGCCAGCAGCACTTCCCAGGGAGGAGAGGCTTATGGCTACACCTTC

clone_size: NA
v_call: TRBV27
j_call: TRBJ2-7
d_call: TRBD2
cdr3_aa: CASSSRTSGYEQYF
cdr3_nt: TGTGCCAGCAGTTCACGGACTAGCGGCTACGAGCAGTACTTC

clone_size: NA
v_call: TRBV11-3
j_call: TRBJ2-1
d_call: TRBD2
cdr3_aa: CASSSLTGGSEQFF
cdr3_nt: TGTGCCAGCAGCTCCTTGACGGGGGGGAGTGAGCAGTTCTTC

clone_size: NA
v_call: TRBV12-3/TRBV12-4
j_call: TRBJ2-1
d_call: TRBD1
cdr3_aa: CASNSGQNNEQFF
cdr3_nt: TGTGCCAGCAACTCGGGACAGAACAATGAGCAGTTCTTC

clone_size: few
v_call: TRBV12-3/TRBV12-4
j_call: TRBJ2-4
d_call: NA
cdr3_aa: CASRRAGGIQYF
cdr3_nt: TGTGCCAGCAGGAGGGCCGGGGGCATTCAGTACTTC

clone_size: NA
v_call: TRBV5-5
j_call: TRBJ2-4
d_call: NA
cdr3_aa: CASSSRQVAKNIQYF
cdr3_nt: TGTGCCAGCAGCTCCAGACAGGTGGCCAAAAACATTCAGTACTTC

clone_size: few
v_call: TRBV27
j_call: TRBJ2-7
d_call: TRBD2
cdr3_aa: CASSLLGTSEVNQYF
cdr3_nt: TGTGCCAGCAGTTTATTAGGGACTAGCGAGGTAAACCAGTACTTC

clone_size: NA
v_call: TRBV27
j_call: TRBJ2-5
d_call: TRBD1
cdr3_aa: CASSFIPSRGQETQYF
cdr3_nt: TGTGCCAGCAGTTTTATCCCCAGCAGGGGGCAAGAGACCCAGTACTTC

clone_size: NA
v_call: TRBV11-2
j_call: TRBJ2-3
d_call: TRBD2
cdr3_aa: CASISNAVQRGPPRF
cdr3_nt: TGTGCCAGCATTTCAAACGCGGTTCAGCGGGGGCCTCCTCGTTTT

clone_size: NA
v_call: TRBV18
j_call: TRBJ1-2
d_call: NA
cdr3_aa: CASSPPLERGYGYTF
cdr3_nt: TGTGCCAGCTCACCACCGTTAGAGCGGGGCTATGGCTACACCTTC

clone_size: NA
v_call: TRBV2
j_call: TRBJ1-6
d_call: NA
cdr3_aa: CASREGHWTLHF
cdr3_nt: TGTGCCAGCAGGGAGGGTCATTGGACCCTCCACTTT

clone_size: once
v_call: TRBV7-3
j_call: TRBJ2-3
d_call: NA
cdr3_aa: CASSLRTSTDTQYF
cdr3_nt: TGTGCCAGCAGCTTAAGGACTAGCACAGATACGCAGTATTTT

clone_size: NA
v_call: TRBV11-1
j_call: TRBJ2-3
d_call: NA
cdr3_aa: CASSPAATDTQYF
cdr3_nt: TGTGCCAGCAGCCCCGCGGCCACAGATACGCAGTATTTT

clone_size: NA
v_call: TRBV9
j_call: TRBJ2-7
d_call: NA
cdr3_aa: CASSPGVGGEEQYF
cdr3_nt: TGTGCCAGCAGCCCAGGAGTGGGGGGAGAAGAGCAGTACTTC

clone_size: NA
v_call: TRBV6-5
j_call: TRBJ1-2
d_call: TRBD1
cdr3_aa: CASRPPRTGYGYTF
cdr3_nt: TGTGCCAGCAGACCACCTAGGACAGGTTATGGCTACACCTTC

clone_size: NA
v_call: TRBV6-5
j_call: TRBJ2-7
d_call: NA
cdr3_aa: CASSYSGQPAYEQYF
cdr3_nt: TGTGCCAGCAGTTACTCTGGACAGCCAGCCTACGAGCAGTACTTC

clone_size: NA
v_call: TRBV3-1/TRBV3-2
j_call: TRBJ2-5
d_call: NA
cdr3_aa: CASSQQVQETQYF
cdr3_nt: TGTGCCAGCAGCCAACAGGTGCAAGAGACCCAGTACTTC

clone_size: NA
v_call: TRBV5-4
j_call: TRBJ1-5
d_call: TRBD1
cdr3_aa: CASSLGTGDRRNQPQHF
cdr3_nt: TGTGCCAGCAGCTTGGGCACAGGGGATCGCCGCAATCAGCCCCAGCATTTT

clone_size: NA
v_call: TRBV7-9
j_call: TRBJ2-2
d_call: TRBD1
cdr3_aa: CASSNTRTGRSGELFF
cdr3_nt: TGTGCCAGCAGCAACACTCGGACAGGGAGATCCGGGGAGCTGTTTTTT

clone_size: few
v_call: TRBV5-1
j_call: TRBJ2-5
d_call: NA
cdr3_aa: CASSPGGSGNQETQYF
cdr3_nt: TGCGCCAGCAGCCCCGGGGGTAGCGGCAATCAAGAGACCCAGTACTTC

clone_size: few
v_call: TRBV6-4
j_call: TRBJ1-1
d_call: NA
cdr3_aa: CASTSKQGNTEAFF
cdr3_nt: TGTGCCAGCACCTCCAAGCAGGGGAACACTGAAGCTTTCTTT

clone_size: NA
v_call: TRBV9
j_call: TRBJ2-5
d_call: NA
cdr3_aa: CASSAVPGGAMETQYF
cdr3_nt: TGTGCCAGCAGCGCCGTCCCGGGGGGCGCGATGGAGACCCAGTACTTC

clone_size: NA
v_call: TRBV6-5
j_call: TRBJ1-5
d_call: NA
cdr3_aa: CASKDSYYSNQPQHF
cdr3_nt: TGTGCCAGCAAGGACAGCTACTATAGCAATCAGCCCCAGCATTTT

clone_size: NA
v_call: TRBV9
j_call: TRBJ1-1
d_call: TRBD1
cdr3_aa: CASSVTGDHEAFF
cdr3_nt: TGTGCCAGCAGCGTTACAGGGGACCATGAAGCTTTCTTT

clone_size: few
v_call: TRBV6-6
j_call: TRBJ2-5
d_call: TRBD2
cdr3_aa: CASSLAGAQETQYF
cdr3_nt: TGTGCCAGCAGTTTAGCGGGGGCCCAAGAGACCCAGTACTTC